These 5 T cell receptor beta chains originate from one sample sequenced in a study of identical twins. TCRdb fed the 5' RACE reads into MiXCR, producing one record per CDR3 protein. The table shows fewer than 800,000 distinct CDR3 sequences, with around 7.5% occurring only once. These same records also appear under a second study, on yellow fever vaccine responses in identical twins.

Sequenced input: PBMCs. These receptors were taken from a woman between 18 and 29 years old in good health.

This clonotype was seen a few times. The CDR3 sequence: CASSQQWNEQFF. CDR3 coding DNA: TGTGCCAGCAGCCAACAGTGGAATGAGCAGTTCTTC. The chain uses TRBV14 and TRBJ2-1; D is unresolved. In germline, CDR1 is SGHDN, CDR2 FVKESK. Trimming removed 2 bases at V and 7 bases at J, with 6 bases between. The CDR3 extends over 12 amino acids.

This clonotype came up a few times. The gene calls are TRBV19 and TRBJ2-3; TRBD2 is a possible D gene (7 bases). CDR1 is LNHDA, CDR2 SQIVND, per germline (reference sequence). The CDR3 extends over 14 amino acids. The V end lost 7 bases, the J end lost 1 base, and 12 bases lay between the germline ends. CDR3 in amino acids: CASMGGLGTDTQYF. CDR3 nucleotide sequence: TGTGCCAGTATGGGGGGGCTTGGCACAGATACGCAGTATTTT.

This clonotype was recorded many times. The V gene is TRBV7-6, the J gene TRBJ2-3; no clear D. CDR1 is SGHVS, CDR2 FNYEAQ, per germline. CDR3 length: 14 amino acids. V was clipped by 6 bases and J by 0 bases, with 10 bases between them. CDR3 nucleotides: TGTGCCAGCAGTCCCCGGCCTAGCACAGATACGCAGTATTTT. Translating gives CASSPRPSTDTQYF.

The chain is built from TRBV7-6 and TRBJ2-7; D possibly uses TRBD1 or TRBD2 (5 bases each). The ends were cut back, 1 base at V and 1 base at J, with 14 bases in the middle. Germline V lookup: CDR1 SGHVS, CDR2 FNYEAQ. This CDR3 has 16 residues. CDR3 nucleotides: TGTGCCAGCAGCTTAGATGGGACCGGTGGTTCCTACGAGCAGTACGTC. Its translation is CASSLDGTGGSYEQYV.

This clonotype was picked up a small number of times. The rearrangement links TRBV7-8 to TRBJ1-1; 8 bases fit TRBD1. With 5 bases clipped from V and 7 bases from J, the junction kept 9 bases outside the gene matches. The CDR3 totals 14 residues. Germline V gene lookup returns CDR1 SGHVS and CDR2 FQNEAQ. CDR3 region: CASSPLTGEVEAFF. CDR3 bases: TGTGCCAGCAGCCCCCTGACAGGGGAAGTTGAAGCTTTCTTT.